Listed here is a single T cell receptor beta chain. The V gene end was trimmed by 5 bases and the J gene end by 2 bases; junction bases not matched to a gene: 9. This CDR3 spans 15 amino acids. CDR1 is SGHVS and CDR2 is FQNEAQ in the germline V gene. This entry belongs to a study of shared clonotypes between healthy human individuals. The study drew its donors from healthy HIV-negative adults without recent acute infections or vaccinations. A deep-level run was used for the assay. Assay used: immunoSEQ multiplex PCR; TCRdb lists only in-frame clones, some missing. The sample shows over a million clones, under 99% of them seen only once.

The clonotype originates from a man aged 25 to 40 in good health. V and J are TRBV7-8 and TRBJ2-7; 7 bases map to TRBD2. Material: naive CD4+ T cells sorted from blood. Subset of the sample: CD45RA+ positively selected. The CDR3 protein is CASSPRSGNTYEQYF. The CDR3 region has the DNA TGTGCCAGCAGCCCACGGAGCGGGAATACCTACGAGCAGTACTTC.